This T cell receptor beta chain is drawn from a study of shared clonotypes between healthy human individuals. Measured with immunoSEQ multiplex PCR; TCRdb has only the in-frame clones, and not every one. The table has over 1.5 million clones, 95% to 99% seen once. Germline lookup yields CDR1 SEHNR and CDR2 FQNEAQ (reference sequence). This CDR3 spans 18 amino acids. Trimming cost V 5 bases and J 9 bases; bases outside gene matches: 17. The origin of this receptor is a man aged 25-45 years in good health. V and J are TRBV7-9 and TRBJ2-1; 12 positions match TRBD2. The sequencing sample was made of naive CD4+ T cells sorted from blood. Subset given: CD45RA+ positively selected. CDR3 sequence reads: CASSGSTLAGGLGSEQFF. The CDR3 nucleotides read TGTGCCAGCAGCGGGAGTACCCTAGCGGGAGGGCTTGGAAGTGAGCAGTTCTTC.